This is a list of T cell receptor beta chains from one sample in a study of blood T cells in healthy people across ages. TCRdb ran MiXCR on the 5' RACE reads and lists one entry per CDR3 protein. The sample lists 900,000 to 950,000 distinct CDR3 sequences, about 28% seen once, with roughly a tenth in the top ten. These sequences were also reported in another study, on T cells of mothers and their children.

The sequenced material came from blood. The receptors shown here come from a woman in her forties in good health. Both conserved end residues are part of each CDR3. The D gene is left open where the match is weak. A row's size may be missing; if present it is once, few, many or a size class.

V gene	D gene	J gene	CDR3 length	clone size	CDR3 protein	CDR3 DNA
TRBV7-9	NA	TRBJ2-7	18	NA	CASSLEGGYTFGSGTKYF	NA
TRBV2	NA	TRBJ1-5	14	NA	CASSRSNSNRPQHF	TGTGCCAGCAGTAGGAGTAATAGCAATCGGCCCCAGCATTTT
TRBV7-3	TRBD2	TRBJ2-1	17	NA	CASSTTSGGTLTSEQFF	TGTGCCAGCAGCACGACTAGCGGGGGAACTCTTACAAGTGAGCAGTTCTTC
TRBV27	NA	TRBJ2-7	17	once	CASTPFPGGDSYNEQYF	TGTGCCAGCACCCCATTCCCCGGGGGCGACTCCTACAATGAGCAGTACTTC
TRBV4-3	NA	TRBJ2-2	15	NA	CASRKSFSNTGELFF	TGCGCCAGCAGAAAGAGCTTTTCGAACACCGGGGAGCTGTTTTTT
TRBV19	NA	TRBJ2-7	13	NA	CASSIGETYEQYF	TGTGCCAGTAGTATTGGGGAGACCTACGAGCAGTACTTC
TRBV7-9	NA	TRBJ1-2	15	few	CASSLSRRVWDGYTF	TGTGCCAGCAGCTTATCCCGACGGGTCTGGGATGGCTACACCTTC
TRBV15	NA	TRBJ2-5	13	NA	CATSRVSSEAQYF	TGTGCCACCAGCAGAGTGTCGTCGGAGGCCCAGTACTTC
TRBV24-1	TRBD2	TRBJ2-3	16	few	CATSDFVAGESDTQYF	TGTGCCACCAGTGATTTTGTAGCGGGGGAGTCAGATACGCAGTATTTT
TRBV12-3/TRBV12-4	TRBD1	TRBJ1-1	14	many	CASSPDRGNTEAFF	TGTGCCAGCAGTCCCGACAGGGGGAACACTGAAGCTTTCTTT
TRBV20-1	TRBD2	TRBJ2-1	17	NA	CSARPRELAGAYNEQFF	TGCAGTGCTAGACCCCGGGAACTAGCGGGGGCTTACAATGAGCAGTTCTTC
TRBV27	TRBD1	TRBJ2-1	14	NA	CASRDRGFYNEQFF	TGTGCCAGCCGCGACAGGGGATTTTACAATGAGCAGTTCTTC
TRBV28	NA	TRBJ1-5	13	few	CASNEGPEEPQHF	TGTGCCAGCAACGAGGGCCCCGAAGAGCCCCAGCATTTT
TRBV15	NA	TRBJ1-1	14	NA	CATSRTKGSTEAFF	TGTGCCACCAGCAGAACTAAGGGTTCCACTGAAGCTTTCTTT
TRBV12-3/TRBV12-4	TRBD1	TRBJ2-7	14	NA	CASSDPGQAYEQYF	TGTGCCAGCAGTGACCCGGGACAGGCCTACGAGCAGTACTTC
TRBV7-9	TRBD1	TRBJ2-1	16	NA	CASSRDRGLTYNEQFF	TGTGCCAGCAGCAGAGACAGGGGGCTCACCTACAATGAGCAGTTCTTC
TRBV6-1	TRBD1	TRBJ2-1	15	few	CASRQPGQIYNEQFF	TGTGCCAGCAGACAACCGGGACAGATATACAATGAGCAGTTCTTC
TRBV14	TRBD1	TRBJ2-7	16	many	CASSHRGGQLTSEQYF	TGTGCCAGCAGCCACCGAGGGGGACAGCTTACGTCCGAGCAGTACTTC
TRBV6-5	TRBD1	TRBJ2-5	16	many	CASSPIQQGPQETQYF	TGTGCCAGCAGTCCAATCCAACAGGGGCCACAAGAGACCCAGTACTTC
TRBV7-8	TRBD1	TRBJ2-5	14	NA	CASSPNRGVETQYF	TGTGCCAGCAGCCCAAACAGGGGAGTGGAGACCCAGTACTTC
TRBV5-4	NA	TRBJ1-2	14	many	CASSLTWGNYGYTF	TGTGCCAGCAGCTTGACTTGGGGGAATTATGGCTACACCTTC
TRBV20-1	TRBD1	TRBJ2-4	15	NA	CSARPSQGVNDIQYF	TGCAGTGCTAGACCTTCACAGGGGGTAAATGACATTCAGTACTTC
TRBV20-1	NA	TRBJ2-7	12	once	CSVDSRSYEQYF	TGCAGTGTGGACAGTCGCTCCTACGAGCAGTACTTC
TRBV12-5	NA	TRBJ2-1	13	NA	CASGIGLVNEQFF	TGTGCTAGTGGTATCGGGTTAGTGAATGAGCAGTTCTTC
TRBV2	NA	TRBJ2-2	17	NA	CASCRGLLIMNTGELFF	TGTGCCAGCTGTAGGGGCCTCTTGATTATGAACACCGGGGAGCTGTTTTTT
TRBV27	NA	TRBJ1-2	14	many	CASSLGGQTYGYTF	TGTGCCAGCTCCTTAGGAGGACAGACCTATGGCTACACCTTC
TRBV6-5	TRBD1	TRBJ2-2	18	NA	CASSSLLRDRESGGELFF	TGTGCCAGCAGTTCCTTGCTCCGGGACAGGGAGTCTGGCGGGGAGCTGTTTTTT
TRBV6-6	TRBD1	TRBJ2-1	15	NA	CASSPRDRGSNEQFF	TGTGCCAGCAGTCCCCGGGACAGGGGGTCCAATGAGCAGTTCTTC
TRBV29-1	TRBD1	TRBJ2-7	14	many	CSVEGTGKIYEQYF	TGCAGCGTTGAAGGGACAGGGAAGATTTACGAGCAGTACTTC
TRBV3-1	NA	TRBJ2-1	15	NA	CASSQERLRGNEQFF	TGTGCCAGCAGCCAAGAACGGCTGCGGGGAAATGAGCAGTTCTTC
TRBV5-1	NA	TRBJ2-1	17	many	CASSFRTVSSSYNEQFF	TGCGCCAGCAGCTTCAGGACCGTATCCAGCTCCTACAATGAGCAGTTCTTC
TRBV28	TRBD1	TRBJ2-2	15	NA	CASSPGTGLAGELFF	TGTGCCAGCAGTCCCGGGACAGGGCTAGCCGGGGAGCTGTTTTTT
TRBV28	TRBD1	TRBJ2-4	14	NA	CASSSTGTENIQYF	TGTGCCAGCAGTTCCACCGGGACAGAAAACATTCAGTACTTC
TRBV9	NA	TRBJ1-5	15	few	CASSVGRQNNQPQHF	TGTGCCAGCAGCGTTGGGAGGCAGAACAATCAGCCCCAGCATTTT
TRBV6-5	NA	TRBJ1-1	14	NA	CASRAGGKNTEAFF	TGTGCCAGCAGGGCGGGAGGAAAGAACACTGAAGCTTTCTTT
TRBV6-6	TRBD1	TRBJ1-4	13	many	CASSDQGAYKLFF	TGTGCCAGCAGCGATCAGGGGGCTTACAAACTGTTTTTT
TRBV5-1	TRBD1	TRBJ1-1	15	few	CASSLALAGGTEAFF	TGCGCCAGCAGCTTGGCCCTGGCAGGGGGCACTGAAGCTTTCTTT
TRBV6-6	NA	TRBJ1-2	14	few	CASSYRPGDYGYTF	TGTGCCAGCAGTTATCGCCCGGGAGACTATGGCTACACCTTC
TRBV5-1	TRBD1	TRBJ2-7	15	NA	CASRSPGTGGPEQYF	TGCGCCAGCAGGTCCCCCGGGACAGGGGGTCCCGAGCAGTACTTC
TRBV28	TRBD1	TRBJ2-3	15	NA	CASSLSGTVKDTQYF	TGTGCCAGCAGTTTATCGGGGACAGTAAAAGATACGCAGTATTTT
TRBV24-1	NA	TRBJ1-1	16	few	CATSARPGTGNTEAFF	TGTGCCACCAGTGCCAGGCCCGGGACGGGCAACACTGAAGCTTTCTTT
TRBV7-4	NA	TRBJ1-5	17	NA	CASSLNQGWENNQPQHF	TGTGCCAGCAGCTTAAATCAGGGATGGGAGAACAATCAGCCCCAGCATTTT
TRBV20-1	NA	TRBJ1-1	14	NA	CSASQSRLGTEAFF	TGCAGTGCTAGCCAGAGCAGGCTGGGGACTGAAGCTTTCTTT
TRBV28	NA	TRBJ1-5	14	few	CATTPGQSNQPQHF	TGTGCCACCACCCCCGGACAGTCCAATCAGCCCCAGCATTTT
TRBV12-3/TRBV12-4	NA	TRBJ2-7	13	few	CASSRHQGGEQYF	TGTGCCAGCAGTCGTCACCAGGGTGGCGAGCAGTACTTC
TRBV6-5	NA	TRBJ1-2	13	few	CAAREGLNYGYTF	TGTGCCGCCAGGGAGGGGCTTAACTATGGCTACACCTTC
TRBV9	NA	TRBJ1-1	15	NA	CASSVRGGRGTEAFF	TGTGCCAGCAGCGTCCGTGGAGGGCGGGGCACTGAAGCTTTCTTT
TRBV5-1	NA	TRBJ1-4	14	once	CAGHPGALNEKLFF	TGCGCCGGCCATCCAGGGGCCCTTAATGAAAAACTGTTTTTT
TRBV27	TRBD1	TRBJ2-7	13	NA	CASSFVRGREQYF	TGTGCCAGCAGTTTTGTCAGGGGGCGAGAGCAGTACTTC
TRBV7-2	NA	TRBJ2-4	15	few	CASSLALIAKNIQYF	TGTGCCAGCAGCTTAGCTCTCATAGCCAAAAACATTCAGTACTTC
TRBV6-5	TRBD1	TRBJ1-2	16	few	CASSYSDALDRDGYTF	TGTGCCAGCAGTTACTCCGACGCCCTAGACAGGGATGGCTACACCTTC
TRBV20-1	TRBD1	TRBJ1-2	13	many	CSAPGTVTLGYTF	TGCAGTGCTCCCGGGACAGTAACTCTCGGCTACACCTTC
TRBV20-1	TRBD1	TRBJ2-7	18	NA	CSARDRLKGQGVSDEQYF	TGCAGTGCTAGAGATCGTCTTAAGGGACAGGGGGTTTCCGACGAGCAGTACTTC
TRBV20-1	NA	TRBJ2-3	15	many	CSAKTPGRTTDTQYF	TGCAGTGCTAAGACCCCGGGACGGACCACAGATACGCAGTATTTT
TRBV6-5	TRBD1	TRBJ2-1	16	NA	CASSYGTGRGYNEQFF	TGTGCCAGCAGTTATGGGACAGGACGGGGCTACAATGAGCAGTTCTTC
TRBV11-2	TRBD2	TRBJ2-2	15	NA	CASSTSGGGTGELFF	TGTGCCAGCAGCACTAGCGGGGGGGGCACCGGGGAGCTGTTTTTT
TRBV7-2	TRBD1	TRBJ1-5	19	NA	CASSRELGRTGVSNQPQHF	TGTGCCAGCAGTCGGGAATTGGGTAGGACAGGTGTGAGCAATCAGCCCCAGCATTTT
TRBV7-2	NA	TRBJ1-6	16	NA	CASSLVTQGSYAPLHF	TGTGCCAGCAGCTTAGTCACCCAGGGTTCGTACGCACCCCTCCACTTT
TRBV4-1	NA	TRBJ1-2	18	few	CASSPGRGQGKWDYGYTF	TGCGCCAGCAGCCCAGGTCGGGGGCAAGGGAAGTGGGACTATGGCTACACCTTC